This record covers a single TCR beta chain. Sequenced by immunoSEQ multiplex PCR; TCRdb stores in-frame clones only, minus some. The table shows under 100,000 clones, with over 90% occurring only once. CDR3 length: 13 residues. Germline-derived CDR1 and CDR2 are ENHRY and SYGVKD. Deletions cut 6 bases from V and 3 bases from J, with 9 bases between. This entry belongs to a study of control samples from healthy donors and cancer patients. The sequence derives from a woman under 40 in good health. The specimen was blood. This chain joins TRBV10-3 and TRBJ2-1; D is possibly TRBD1 or TRBD2 (5 bases each). The CDR3 DNA reads as TGTGCCATCAGGAGGGACCACTACAATGAGCAGTTCTTC. Translation: CAIRRDHYNEQFF.